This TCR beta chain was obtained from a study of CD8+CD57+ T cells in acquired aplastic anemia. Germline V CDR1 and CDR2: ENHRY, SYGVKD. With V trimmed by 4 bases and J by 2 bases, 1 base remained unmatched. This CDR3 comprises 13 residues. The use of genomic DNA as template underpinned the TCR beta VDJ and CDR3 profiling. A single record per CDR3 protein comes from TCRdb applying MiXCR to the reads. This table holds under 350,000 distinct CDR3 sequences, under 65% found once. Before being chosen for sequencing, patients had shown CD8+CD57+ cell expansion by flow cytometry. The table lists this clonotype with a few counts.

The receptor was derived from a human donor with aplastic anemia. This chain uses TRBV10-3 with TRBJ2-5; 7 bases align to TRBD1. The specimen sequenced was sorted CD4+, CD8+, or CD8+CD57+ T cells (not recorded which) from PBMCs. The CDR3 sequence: CAISGGQQETQYF. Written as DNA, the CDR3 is TGTGCCATCAGTGGGGGACAGCAAGAGACCCAGTACTTC.